One and the same sample provided the 16 T cell receptor beta chains below, sequenced in a study of response to subunit inactivated influenza vaccine. MiXCR, applied by TCRdb to the RT-PCR reads, yields one record per CDR3 protein. The sample lists 500,000 to 600,000 distinct CDR3 sequences, approximately 7.6% occurring once. This material consisted of PBMCs from blood, taken around 25 months after vaccination. These TCRs come from a man aged 50-75 years who received an inactivated influenza vaccine.

This clonotype was picked up a small number of times. The rearrangement joins TRBV29-1 to TRBJ2-7; 7 bases align to TRBD1. Germline V gene sequence: CDR1 SQVTM, CDR2 ANQGSEA. The CDR3 is made up of 14 amino acids. V was pared by 7 bases and J by 2 bases, with 11 bases of the junction left unmatched. The CDR3 DNA reads TGCAGCGCCGGGGACAGTTTTTTCCCCTACGAGCAGTACTTC. It codes for CSAGDSFFPYEQYF.

The V call is TRBV5-1, the J call TRBJ1-4, with TRBD1 as a possible D gene (5 bases). This CDR3 region has 11 residues. With 7 bases removed from V and 7 bases from J, the gap between germline ends came to 8 bases. CDR1 and CDR2 from the germline V gene are SGHRS and YFSETQ. The CDR3 loop reads CASRQGEKLFF. CDR3 coding DNA: TGCGCCAGCCGGCAGGGTGAAAAACTGTTTTTT.

This clonotype was recorded many times. The chain carries TRBV4-3 and TRBJ1-4; the match to TRBD1 covers 7 bases. Germline lookup yields CDR1 LGHNA and CDR2 YSLEER. Trimming cost V 1 base and J 0 bases; bases outside gene matches: 11. The CDR3 length is 19 residues. CDR3 in amino acids: CASSQATYRGGTTNEKLFF. Here the CDR3 DNA reads TGCGCCAGCAGCCAAGCGACCTACAGGGGTGGCACAACTAATGAAAAACTGTTTTTT.

This clonotype was detected only a few times. This sequence joins TRBV5-1 and TRBJ2-1, with 9 bases fitting TRBD1. The germline V gene has CDR1 SGHRS and CDR2 YFSETQ. The CDR3 sequence is 14 residues long. Trimming removed 4 bases from V and 8 bases from J; junction bases left unmatched: 7. The CDR3 DNA sequence: TGCGCCAGCAGCCCGGGACAGGGTAGCTATGAGCAGTTCTTC. Amino acid sequence: CASSPGQGSYEQFF.

This clonotype was recorded a few times. The chain links TRBV27 to TRBJ2-7; D may be TRBD2 (5 bases). The CDR3 runs 14 residues. Trimming took 7 bases from V and 2 from J, leaving 15 bases between them. Germline loops: CDR1 MNHEY, CDR2 SMNVEV (reference sequence). The CDR3 DNA is TGTGCCAGCAAACTTGGAGGTGGCCCCTACGAGCAGTACTTC. As protein: CASKLGGGPYEQYF.

The V and J genes are TRBV2 and TRBJ2-2; 10 nucleotides line up with TRBD1. Germline assignment: CDR1 SNHLY and CDR2 FYNNEI. This CDR3 is 18 amino acids long. V trimming: 3 bases; J trimming: 5 bases; junction bases outside the gene matches: 12. The CDR3 here is CASSDPMTGGYRTGELFF. The DNA of the CDR3 is TGTGCCAGCAGTGATCCCATGACAGGGGGCTATCGTACCGGGGAGCTGTTTTTT.

This clonotype was found many times. The rearrangement joins TRBV12-3 or TRBV12-4 to TRBJ1-3; D remains unclear. This CDR3 comprises 13 residues. Trimming took off 5 bases at V and 3 bases at J, with 8 bases between the two ends. CDR3 loop: CASSPLLGNTIYF. CDR3 bases: TGTGCCAGCAGTCCTTTACTTGGAAACACCATATATTTT.

The chain carries TRBV5-6 and TRBJ2-7; 9 bases are shared with TRBD1. Germline CDR1 reads SGHDT; CDR2 reads YYEEEE. CDR3 length: 14 amino acids. The V and J ends lost 2 bases and 6 bases, in that order; junction bases with no gene match: 6. CDR3 sequence (DNA): TGTGCCAGCAGCTTAGGGACAGGGTTTTCCGAGCAGTACTTC. Translated: CASSLGTGFSEQYF.

As DNA, the CDR3 is TGCGCCAGCAGCCAAGATTCTTTCAATGAGCAGTTCTTC. It specifies CASSQDSFNEQFF. This chain uses TRBV4-3 with TRBJ2-1; D gene ambiguous. The CDR3 covers 13 residues. V shed 0 bases and J shed 6 bases, with 6 bases lying between them. Germline V CDR1 and CDR2: LGHNA, YSLEER.

This clonotype was recorded many times. V gene TRBV2 combines with J gene TRBJ1-1; D ambiguous. This CDR3 comprises 12 residues. From germline, CDR1 is SNHLY and CDR2 FYNNEI. With 4 bases removed from V and 3 bases from J, the gap between germline ends came to 6 bases. The CDR3 here is CASSVQHTEAFF. The CDR3 DNA follows: TGTGCCAGCAGTGTGCAACACACTGAAGCTTTCTTT.

This clonotype was picked up many times. The V gene is TRBV9, the J gene TRBJ2-7, with D possibly being TRBD2 (5 bases). Germline V gene data show CDR1 as SGDLS and CDR2 as YYNGEE. The V end lost 4 bases, the J end lost 0 bases, and 11 bases lay between the germline ends. The CDR3 is 14 residues long. In nucleotides, the CDR3 is TGTGCCAGCAGCCCCTCCGGGGACTCCTACGAGCAGTACTTC. The encoded protein is CASSPSGDSYEQYF. Full variable domain (missing parts from reference TRBV9 and TRBJ2-7): DSGVTQTPKHLITATGQRVTLRCSPRSGDLSVYWYQQSLDQGLQFLIQYYNGEERAKGNILERFSAQQFPDLHSELNLSSLELGDSALYFCASSPSGDSYEQYFGPGTRLTVT.

With respect to this clonotype: A read error may produce the germline difference seen at one junction end. This rearrangement joins TRBV6-1 to TRBJ2-3; 7 positions match TRBD2. The CDR3 length is 15 residues. The germline CDR1 and CDR2 sequences are MNHNS and SASEGT. CDR3 region: CASREAGPGTDTQYF. CDR3 nucleotides: TGTGCCAGCAGGGAAGCGGGACCCGGCACAGATACGCAGTATTTT.

This clonotype was detected ten times or more. The CDR3 sequence: CASSFDRTYEQYF. The CDR3 DNA is TGTGCCAGCAGTTTCGACAGAACCTACGAGCAGTACTTC. The chain has TRBV12-3 or TRBV12-4 and TRBJ2-7; D might be TRBD1 (5 bases). V lost 3 bases and J lost 2, with 8 bases in between. The CDR3 runs 13 residues.

This clonotype was found a few times. This chain connects TRBV6-5 to TRBJ2-3, with TRBD1 matching over 8 bases. The CDR3 totals 16 residues. Germline V lookup: CDR1 MNHEY, CDR2 SVGAGI. The J segment lost 5 bases and the V segment lost 0 bases, leaving 7 bases of the junction unmatched. CDR3 loop: CASSYSGAGGIDTQYF. The CDR3 DNA reads as TGTGCCAGCAGTTACTCGGGGGCAGGGGGCATAGATACGCAGTATTTT.

In its sample, this clonotype was seen many times. V and J are TRBV5-6 and TRBJ1-4; TRBD1 agrees at 8 bases. The CDR3 runs to 18 residues. Germline values: CDR1 SGHDT, CDR2 YYEEEE. The trim removed 4 bases at V and 0 bases at J, leaving 11 bases unmatched. The CDR3 nucleotides are TGTGCCAGCAGCCCGGGACAGGTCATACCTCCAACTAATGAAAAACTGTTTTTT. It codes for CASSPGQVIPPTNEKLFF.

The V gene is TRBV9, the J gene TRBJ1-6; perhaps TRBD1 as D (5 bases). V lost 3 bases to trimming and J lost 8 bases, with 12 bases between them. In germline, CDR1 is SGDLS, CDR2 YYNGEE. The CDR3 sequence is 14 residues long. The CDR3 reads CASSEDGAHSPLHF. CDR3 DNA sequence: TGTGCCAGCAGCGAGGACGGGGCCCATTCACCCCTCCACTTT.